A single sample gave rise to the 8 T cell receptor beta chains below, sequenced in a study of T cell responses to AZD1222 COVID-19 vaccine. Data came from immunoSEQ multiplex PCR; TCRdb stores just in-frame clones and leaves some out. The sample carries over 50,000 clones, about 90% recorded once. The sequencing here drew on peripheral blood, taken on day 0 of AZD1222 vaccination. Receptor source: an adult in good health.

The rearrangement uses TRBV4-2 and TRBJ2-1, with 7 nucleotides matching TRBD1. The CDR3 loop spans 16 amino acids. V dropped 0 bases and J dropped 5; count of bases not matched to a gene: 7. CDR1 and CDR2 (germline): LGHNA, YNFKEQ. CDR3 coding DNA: TGTGCCAGCAGCCAAGATTCGGGACAGACACACAATGAGCAGTTCTTC. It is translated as CASSQDSGQTHNEQFF.

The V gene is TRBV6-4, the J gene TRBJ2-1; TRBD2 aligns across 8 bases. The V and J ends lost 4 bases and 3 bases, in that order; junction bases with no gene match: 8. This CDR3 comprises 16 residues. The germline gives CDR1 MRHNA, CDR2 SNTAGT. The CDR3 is CASSAGTGTSYNEQFF. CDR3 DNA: TGTGCCAGCAGTGCCGGGACCGGGACTAGCTACAATGAGCAGTTCTTC.

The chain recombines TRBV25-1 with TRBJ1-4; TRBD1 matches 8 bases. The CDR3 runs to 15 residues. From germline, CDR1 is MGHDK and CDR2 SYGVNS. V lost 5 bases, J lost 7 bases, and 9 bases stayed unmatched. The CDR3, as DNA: TGTGCCAGCAGTCTTAGGACAGGGATTGGTGAAAAACTGTTTTTT. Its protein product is CASSLRTGIGEKLFF.

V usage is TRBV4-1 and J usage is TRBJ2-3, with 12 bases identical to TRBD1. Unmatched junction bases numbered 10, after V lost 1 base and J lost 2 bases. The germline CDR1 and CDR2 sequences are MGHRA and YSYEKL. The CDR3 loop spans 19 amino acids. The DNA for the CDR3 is TGCGCCAGCAGCCAAGGGGACAGGGGGCTTGGGGGGATCACAGATACGCAGTATTTT. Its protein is CASSQGDRGLGGITDTQYF.

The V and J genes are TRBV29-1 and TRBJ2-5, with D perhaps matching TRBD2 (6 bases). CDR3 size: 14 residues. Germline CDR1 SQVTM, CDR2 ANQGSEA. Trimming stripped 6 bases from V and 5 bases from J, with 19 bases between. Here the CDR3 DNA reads TGCAGCGTAGCAAGGACCGGGGGAACGGAGACCCAGTACTTC. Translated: CSVARTGGTETQYF. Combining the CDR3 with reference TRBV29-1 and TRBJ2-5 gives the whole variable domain SAVISQKPSRDICQRGTSLTIQCQVDSQVTMMFWYRQQPGQSLTLIATANQGSEATYESGFVIDKFPISRPNLTFSTLTVSNMSPEDSSIYLCSVARTGGTETQYFGPGTRLLVL.

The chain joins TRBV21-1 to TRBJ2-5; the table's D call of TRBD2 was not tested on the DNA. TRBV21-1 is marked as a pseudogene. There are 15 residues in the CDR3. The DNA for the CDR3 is TGTGCCAGCAGCAAGGGAGAGAGGGCCCAAGAGACCCAGTACTTC. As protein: CASSKGERAQETQYF.

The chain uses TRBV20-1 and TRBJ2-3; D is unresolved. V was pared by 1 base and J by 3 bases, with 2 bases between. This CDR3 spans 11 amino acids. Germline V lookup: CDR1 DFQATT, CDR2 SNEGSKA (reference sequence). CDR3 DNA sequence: TGCAGTGCTAGAGGGACAGATACGCAGTATTTT. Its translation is CSARGTDTQYF.

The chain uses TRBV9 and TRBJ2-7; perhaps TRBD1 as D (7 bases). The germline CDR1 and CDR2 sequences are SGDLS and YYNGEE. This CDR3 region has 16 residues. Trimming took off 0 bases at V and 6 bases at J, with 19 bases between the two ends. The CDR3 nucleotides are TGTGCCAGCAGCGTAGATTCAGGGGGGCCTGCTGGCGAGCAGTACTTC. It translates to CASSVDSGGPAGEQYF.